One and the same sample provided the 28 T cell receptor beta chains below, sequenced in a study of vaccination effects on CD4 cells after COVID-19. TCRdb's copy holds only in-frame clones and misses some; the assay was immunoSEQ multiplex PCR. The sample yields approximately 50,000 clones, more than 70% seen once. Their antigen targets remain unknown. Prior to sequencing, the ViraFEST assay stimulated PBMC with viral peptide pools, which expanded the antigen-specific CD4+ T cells. At the end of more than 8 days of culture, CD4+ T cells were isolated. Vaccinated participants had no history of SARS-CoV-2 infection and tested negative for nucleocapsid antibodies. The input for sequencing was CD4+ T cells from PBMCs cultured with HCoV-OC43 spike peptides, taken before COVID-19 vaccination. Specified subset: HCoV-OC43 spike overlapping peptide pool stimulation. Receptors originate from a human donor who received a COVID-19 vaccine.

The genes are TRBV4-3 and TRBJ2-1; the D is unclear. CDR3 length: 15 amino acids. V was shortened by 0 bases and J by 10 bases, with 16 bases between the two germline ends. Looked up from germline, CDR1 is LGHNA and CDR2 is YSLEER. The CDR3 spells CASSQDPQSAVEQFF. The DNA of the CDR3 is TGCGCCAGCAGCCAAGATCCGCAATCGGCGGTGGAGCAGTTCTTC.

The chain links TRBV7-2 to TRBJ1-2, with 8 bases identical to TRBD1. CDR1 and CDR2 (germline): SGHTA, FQGNSA. After removal of 2 bases from V and 5 bases from J, the junction contained 7 bases not matched to a gene. The CDR3 sequence is 15 residues long. In DNA, the CDR3 is TGTGCCAGCAGCTTAACGGTCAGGGGGCCATATGGCTACACCTTC. The encoded protein is CASSLTVRGPYGYTF.

This CDR3 reads CASSLRTSGVDYGYTF. In DNA, the CDR3 is TGTGCCAGCAGCTTAAGGACGTCAGGGGTGGACTATGGCTACACCTTC. The genes are TRBV7-9 and TRBJ1-2, with D possibly matching TRBD1 (6 bases). Germline CDR1 reads SEHNR; CDR2 reads FQNEAQ (reference sequence). Trimming stripped 2 bases from V and 3 bases from J, with 16 bases between. The CDR3 sequence is 16 residues long.

This clone is a singleton in its sample. This chain uses TRBV7-2 with TRBJ1-3; no firm D call. Germline loops: CDR1 SGHTA, CDR2 FQGNSA. The CDR3 extends over 16 amino acids. V was cut by 2 bases and J by 1 base, with 12 bases left in between. CDR3 sequence: CASSLQRANSGNTIYF. The CDR3, as DNA: TGTGCCAGCAGCTTACAACGGGCTAATTCTGGAAACACCATATATTTT.

This clone was detected once. V is TRBV19 and J is TRBJ2-1; 11 nucleotides match TRBD1. This CDR3 comprises 14 residues. Germline lookup yields CDR1 LNHDA and CDR2 SQIVND (reference sequence). Unmatched junction bases numbered 3, after V lost 3 bases and J lost 8 bases. In nucleotides, the CDR3 is TGTGCCAGTAGTATCGGACAGGGGGCCGATGAGCAGTTCTTC. Protein sequence: CASSIGQGADEQFF. Full variable domain (rest looked up from reference TRBV19 and TRBJ2-1): DGGITQSPKYLFRKEGQNVTLSCEQNLNHDAMYWYRQDPGQGLRLIYYSQIVNDFQKGDIAEGYSVSREKKESFPLTVTSAQKNPTAFYLCASSIGQGADEQFFGPGTRLTVL.

V is TRBV12-5 and J is TRBJ1-2; tentatively, D is TRBD1 (5 bases). V gave up 2 bases and J gave up 7 bases, with 11 bases separating them. CDR1 and CDR2 (germline): LGHNT, FRNRAP. CDR3 size: 13 residues. This CDR3 reads CASGLHGGFGYTF. The CDR3 coding sequence is TGTGCTAGTGGTTTGCATGGGGGGTTTGGCTACACCTTC.

This clone was counted between two and nine times. The rearrangement uses TRBV30 and TRBJ1-2; D is ambiguous. The CDR3 runs 14 residues. Trimming removed 5 bases at V and 0 bases at J, with 13 bases between. In germline, CDR1 is GTSNPN, CDR2 SVGIG (reference sequence). CDR3 loop: CAWLVRGANYGYTF. The CDR3 DNA is TGTGCCTGGTTGGTCCGAGGAGCTAACTATGGCTACACCTTC.

V and J are TRBV9 and TRBJ2-5; 7 positions match TRBD2. The germline gives CDR1 SGDLS, CDR2 YYNGEE. V shed 3 bases, J shed 2 bases, and the junction held 4 bases outside the gene matches. The CDR3 has 14 residues. The chain's CDR3 is CASSAGTTQETQYF. In nucleotides, the CDR3 is TGTGCCAGCAGCGCCGGGACTACTCAAGAGACCCAGTACTTC.

This rearrangement joins TRBV5-8 to TRBJ2-3; D tentatively fits TRBD1 or TRBD2 (6 bases each). Germline loops: CDR1 SGHTS, CDR2 YDEGEE. The CDR3 has 14 residues. The V end lost 0 bases, the J end lost 6 bases, and 11 bases lay between the germline ends. The CDR3: CASSLAPGADTQYF. The CDR3 DNA follows: TGTGCCAGCAGCTTGGCCCCGGGGGCGGATACGCAGTATTTT.

The rearrangement uses TRBV7-9 and TRBJ2-7; D may match TRBD1 or TRBD2 (5 bases each). The CDR3 covers 13 residues. Germline CDR1 is SEHNR and CDR2 is FQNEAQ (reference sequence). V lost 5 bases, J lost 7 bases, and 15 bases lay in between. The CDR3 spells CASSATGTGEQYV. The CDR3 DNA follows: TGTGCCAGCAGCGCGACCGGGACGGGGGAGCAGTACGTC.

The sample holds a few counts of this clone. The chain's CDR3 is CASSSGTGVLNTEAFF. The CDR3 bases are TGCGCCAGCAGCTCGGGGACAGGGGTCCTGAACACTGAAGCTTTCTTT. This chain joins TRBV5-1 and TRBJ1-1, with 10 bases that match TRBD1. The germline CDR1 and CDR2 sequences are SGHRS and YFSETQ. This CDR3 region has 16 residues. After removal of 3 bases from V and 0 bases from J, the junction contained 5 bases not matched to a gene.

The chain joins TRBV6-5 to TRBJ2-3; 12 nucleotides line up with TRBD2. From germline, CDR1 is MNHEY and CDR2 SVGAGI. With V trimmed by 4 bases and J by 4 bases, 6 bases remained unmatched. The CDR3 is 16 amino acids. The DNA for the CDR3 is TGTGCCAGCAGTTTTACTAGCGGGGGGCGGGCAGATACGCAGTATTTT. As protein: CASSFTSGGRADTQYF.

This clone was recorded a few times. J is TRBJ1-3 and V is TRBV3-1 (or the pseudogene TRBV3-2); 9 bases fit TRBD1. V dropped 3 bases and J dropped 0; count of bases not matched to a gene: 0. CDR3 size: 15 residues. The germline CDR1 and CDR2 sequences are LGHDT and YNNKEL (reference sequence). The CDR3 loop reads CASSQGQGSGNTIYF. CDR3 sequence (DNA): TGTGCCAGCAGCCAGGGACAGGGCTCTGGAAACACCATATATTTT.

This chain connects TRBV7-3 to TRBJ2-3; D is perhaps TRBD2 (5 bases). CDR3 length: 14 amino acids. The germline V and J ends were trimmed by 6 bases and 10 bases, with 20 bases remaining between them. Germline V gene sequence: CDR1 SGHTA, CDR2 FQGTGA. In nucleotides, the CDR3 is TGTGCCAGCAGTTTATTAGGCCGGGGTCATGCGCAGTATTTT. This codes for CASSLLGRGHAQYF.

The CDR3 nucleotides are TGCGCCAGCAGCCAACGGGGGGGGACCTACACCGGGGAGCTGTTTTTT. Its translation is CASSQRGGTYTGELFF. V usage is TRBV4-1 and J usage is TRBJ2-2, with 8 bases lining up with TRBD2. CDR1 and CDR2 from the germline V gene are MGHRA and YSYEKL. The junction had 5 bases not matched to a gene; V was cut back by 2 bases and J by 3 bases. This CDR3 has 16 residues.

As concerns this clone: One junction end does not reproduce the germline sequence, and a read error may be involved. This CDR3 reads CASSSEGWTDTQYF. The CDR3 DNA reads TGCGCCAGCAGTTCGGAGGGGTGGACAGATACGCAGTATTTT. The chain uses TRBV6-2 or TRBV6-3 and TRBJ2-3; D possibly corresponds to TRBD2 (6 bases). This CDR3 comprises 14 residues. Germline V gene sequence: CDR1 MNHEY, CDR2 SVGEGT.

The rearrangement uses TRBV6-2 or TRBV6-3 and TRBJ1-6, with a possible D match to TRBD1 (5 bases). Germline assignment: CDR1 MNHEY and CDR2 SVGEGT. The CDR3 is 17 amino acids. Trimming took 3 bases from V and 0 from J, leaving 12 bases between them. The CDR3 DNA is TGTGCCAGCAGTTATTCTCGGGGGAGCTCCTATAATTCACCCCTCCACTTT. Residues: CASSYSRGSSYNSPLHF.

The rearrangement links TRBV29-1 to TRBJ2-5; a weak D match, TRBD2 (6 bases). The CDR3 is 13 amino acids. Looked up from germline, CDR1 is SQVTM and CDR2 is ANQGSEA. The ends were cut back, 3 bases at V and 4 bases at J, with 12 bases in the middle. The CDR3 bases are TGCAGCGTTGAGATTGGAGGGGCAGAGACCCAGTACTTC. It translates to CSVEIGGAETQYF.

V gene TRBV29-1 combines with J gene TRBJ1-1; D may be TRBD1 (6 bases). V dropped 7 bases and J dropped 3 bases, with 18 bases sitting between them. CDR3 length: 14 residues. Germline V gives CDR1 SQVTM, CDR2 ANQGSEA. The CDR3 sequence: CSGRRDTGYTEAFF. The CDR3 DNA reads TGCAGCGGTCGAAGGGACACTGGATACACTGAAGCTTTCTTT.

The genes are TRBV27 and TRBJ1-1, with D perhaps TRBD1 (5 bases). V dropped 7 bases and J dropped 5 bases, with 29 bases sitting between them. CDR3 length equals 18 residues. Germline lookup yields CDR1 MNHEY and CDR2 SMNVEV (reference sequence). The CDR3 DNA follows: TGTGCCAGCATTCCGCGAGGAGCGGATCGGGGGTGGGGGACTGAAGCTTTCTTT. This codes for CASIPRGADRGWGTEAFF.

This chain connects TRBV29-1 to TRBJ2-3; tentative D call: TRBD2 (5 bases). Germline V gene sequence: CDR1 SQVTM, CDR2 ANQGSEA. The CDR3 totals 11 residues. V was trimmed by 7 bases and J by 5 bases, leaving 10 bases between them. The CDR3 protein is CSGGSQDTQYF. For the CDR3, the DNA is TGCAGCGGCGGGTCGCAAGATACGCAGTATTTT.

CDR3 bases: TGTGCCAGCAGCTCTCGGAGCGGGGGGGGTTACGAGCAGTACGTC. Translation gives CASSSRSGGGYEQYV. The chain links TRBV14 to TRBJ2-7; 10 bases map to TRBD2. The CDR3 sequence is 15 residues long. Germline V gives CDR1 SGHDN, CDR2 FVKESK. Trimming at V came to 5 bases and at J to 4 bases, leaving 8 bases not matched to a gene.

V and J are TRBV6-5 and TRBJ2-3; 7 nucleotides agree with TRBD2. The length of the CDR3 is 12 residues. V gave up 8 bases and J gave up 1 base; unmatched junction bases: 0. Germline V gene sequence: CDR1 MNHEY, CDR2 SVGAGI. The CDR3 spells CASGGGTDTQYF. The DNA for the CDR3 is TGTGCCAGCGGGGGGGGCACAGATACGCAGTATTTT.

J is TRBJ2-1 and V is TRBV10-1; unclear D gene. CDR1 is WNHNN and CDR2 is SYGVQD in the germline V gene (reference sequence). Trimming cost V 4 bases and J 0 bases, with 13 bases left between them. The CDR3 loop spans 16 amino acids. The CDR3 DNA sequence: TGCGCCAGCAGTGGACTTAAGGCCGGCTCCTACAATGAGCAGTTCTTC. Amino acid sequence: CASSGLKAGSYNEQFF.

This clone was seen a handful of times. V and J are TRBV18 and TRBJ2-3; D gene unclear. Trimming took 1 base from V and 4 from J, leaving 9 bases between them. The CDR3 extends over 14 amino acids. In germline, CDR1 is KGHSH, CDR2 LQKENI. In DNA, the CDR3 is TGTGCCAGCTCACCACGCGGCGCGGCAGATACGCAGTATTTT. This sequence encodes CASSPRGAADTQYF. Full variable domain (missing parts from reference TRBV18 and TRBJ2-3): NAGVMQNPRHLVRRRGQEARLRCSPMKGHSHVYWYRQLPEEGLKFMVYLQKENIIDESGMPKERFSAEFPKEGPSILRIQQVVRGDSAAYFCASSPRGAADTQYFGPGTRLTVL.

The rearrangement joins TRBV5-5 to TRBJ1-1; TRBD1 matches 7 bases. Germline V gene lookup returns CDR1 SGHKS and CDR2 YYEKEE (reference sequence). J gave up 4 bases and V 4 bases, and 7 bases lay outside the gene matches. CDR3 length: 14 amino acids. The CDR3 bases are TGTGCCAGCAGCGTCCAGGGGGTGGTCACTGAAGCTTTCTTT. This gives the protein CASSVQGVVTEAFF.

This chain links TRBV24-1 with TRBJ2-2; D is unclear. V was cut by 4 bases and J by 0 bases, with 14 bases left in between. The CDR3 is 17 amino acids. Germline V gene sequence: CDR1 KGHDR, CDR2 SFDVKD. CDR3 region: CATSDPGRTANTGELFF. The CDR3 DNA reads TGTGCCACCAGTGACCCCGGACGGACCGCGAACACCGGGGAGCTGTTTTTT.

With respect to this clone: One end of the junction is discordant with germline, which a read error may explain. This rearrangement joins TRBV6-4 to TRBJ2-3; 13 bases line up with TRBD2. This CDR3 contains 17 residues. CDR1 and CDR2 from the germline V gene are MRHNA and SNTAGT. The CDR3 DNA follows: TGTGCCAGCAGTAACTCTTGGACTAGCGGGGGTCTCAGCACGCAGTATTTT. Translation gives CASSNSWTSGGLSTQYF.